The source of this TCR beta chain is a study of blood T cell repertoires in COVID-19. About the research overall: Acute and convalescent COVID-19 specimens originated in the United States, Italy and Spain.

Looked up from germline, CDR1 is ENHRY and CDR2 is SYGVKD. The CDR3 loop spans 15 amino acids. The V gene end was trimmed by 0 bases and the J gene end by 4 bases; junction bases not matched to a gene: 2. Assignment of participants to cohorts was predicated upon participant-reported clinical history. Produced via immunoSEQ multiplex PCR; TCRdb's table is partial and in-frame only. The table lists fewer than 350,000 clones, 70% to 90% of them singletons. The J gene is TRBJ1-4, the V gene TRBV10-3, with 7 nucleotides matching TRBD1. This clonotype originated in a man aged 25-40 years who had recovered from COVID-19. Source material: PBMCs or T cells enriched from blood (not recorded which). The CDR3 protein is CAISESRDSNEKLFF. The CDR3 nucleotides are TGTGCCATCAGTGAGTCAAGGGACAGTAATGAAAAACTGTTTTTT.